Described below is a single T cell receptor beta chain sequence and its context. Its target is unknown. The sample is drawn from a study of Tregs in tolerant kidney transplant recipients. Overall study findings and caveats: Antigen-driven expansion was suggested because donor-specific Tregs expanded more than all Tregs in tolerant patients. Biological reproducibility was not directly addressed, but technical replication error appeared minimal. Findings come from small patient numbers and require larger validation.

CDR1 and CDR2 (germline): MRHNA, SNTAGT. The V gene lost 7 bases and the J gene lost 3 bases, with 10 bases spanning the gap. This CDR3 is 13 amino acids long. The data were produced by immunoSEQ multiplex PCR, yet TCRdb's version contains in-frame clones alone and is incomplete. The sample lists about 100,000 clones, 80% to 95% occurring once. Recipients received nonmyeloablative bone marrow transplants from related graft donors, with transient mixed chimerism. This sequence originates from a human patient who received a combined kidney and bone marrow transplant. Some T cells may be supplied by the graft donor. V is TRBV6-4 and J is TRBJ1-5; perhaps TRBD1 as D (6 bases). The specimen was CD4+ T cells from blood (PBMCs), collected 12 months after the transplant. This CDR3 is CASKGQYNQPQHF. In DNA, the CDR3 is TGTGCCAGCAAAGGACAGTACAATCAGCCCCAGCATTTT.